Listed below are T cell receptor beta chains from one sample, sequenced in a study of shared clonotypes between healthy human individuals. Clones were sequenced by immunoSEQ multiplex PCR, and TCRdb holds only the in-frame ones, with some missing. In the table there are more than 500,000 clones, approximately 95% of which are singletons. Sequenced material: naive CD8+ T cells sorted from blood. The receptors shown here come from a woman aged 25-40 years in good health. Both conserved end residues are part of each CDR3. D genes are given only for firm matches. The size of a clone is reported for some rows only, either as once, few or many, or as a class for expanded clones.

V gene	clone size	D gene	J gene	CDR3 protein	CDR3 DNA
TRBV7-9	-	-	TRBJ2-7	CASSPDGRGYEQYF	TGTGCCAGCAGTCCGGACGGCCGGGGCTACGAGCAGTACTTC
TRBV28	-	-	TRBJ2-1	CASSFNTQQFF	TGTGCCAGCAGTTTTAATACTCAGCAGTTCTTC
TRBV13	once	-	TRBJ1-1	CASSRSVGSYTEAFF	TGTGCCAGCAGCCGAAGCGTTGGGTCGTACACTGAAGCTTTCTTT
TRBV5-4	-	-	TRBJ2-1	CASSSQVSSSYNEQFF	TGTGCCAGCAGCTCCCAGGTGTCGAGCTCCTACAATGAGCAGTTCTTC
TRBV4-1	-	-	TRBJ2-5	CASSSVGNQETQYF	TGCGCCAGCAGCTCCGTAGGGAACCAAGAGACCCAGTACTTC
TRBV28	-	-	TRBJ2-5	CASSFEGATQETQYF	TGTGCCAGCAGTTTTGAGGGAGCTACCCAAGAGACCCAGTACTTC
TRBV7-2	-	TRBD1	TRBJ1-2	CASSAPGQGASYGYTF	TGTGCCAGCAGCGCCCCGGGACAGGGGGCGAGCTATGGCTACACCTTC
TRBV4-2	-	-	TRBJ2-1	CASSQAGADEQFF	TGTGCCAGCAGCCAAGCGGGAGCCGATGAGCAGTTCTTC
TRBV27	-	-	TRBJ2-7	CASSLSAEDYEQYF	TGTGCCAGCAGTTTATCGGCAGAGGACTACGAGCAGTACTTC
TRBV30	-	-	TRBJ2-1	CAWNDWYNEQFF	TGTGCCTGGAACGACTGGTACAATGAGCAGTTCTTC
TRBV4-1	-	-	TRBJ2-2	CASSQEEFGELFF	TGCGCCAGCAGCCAAGAGGAGTTCGGGGAGCTGTTTTTT
TRBV5-4	-	-	TRBJ2-5	CASSLGWGIGTQYF	TGTGCCAGCAGCTTGGGATGGGGTATCGGGACCCAGTACTTC
TRBV5-5	-	TRBD1	TRBJ2-7	CASSFLGQGAYEQYF	TGTGCCAGCAGCTTTCTCGGACAGGGTGCCTACGAGCAGTACTTC
TRBV5-5	-	TRBD2	TRBJ2-6	CASSLLAGVFGANVLTF	TGTGCCAGCAGCTTACTAGCGGGAGTGTTTGGGGCCAACGTCCTGACTTTC
TRBV5-1	-	TRBD2	TRBJ2-3	CASSLASSGRPSSIDTQYF	TGCGCCAGCAGCTTGGCCTCTAGCGGGAGACCCAGTAGTATAGATACGCAGTATTTT
TRBV7-6	-	-	TRBJ2-1	CASSLAQWDPKSSYNEQFF	TGTGCCAGCAGCTTAGCGCAATGGGACCCCAAGAGCTCCTACAATGAGCAGTTCTTC
TRBV27	few	-	TRBJ1-1	CASSFQGMNTEAFF	TGTGCCAGCAGTTTCCAAGGAATGAACACTGAAGCTTTCTTT
TRBV27	-	TRBD1	TRBJ1-4	CASSSTGTLNEKLFF	TGTGCCAGCAGTTCGACAGGGACGTTAAATGAAAAACTGTTTTTT
TRBV13	-	TRBD2	TRBJ2-1	CASSRGLGWGNEQFF	TGTGCCAGCAGCCGTGGACTAGGATGGGGGAATGAGCAGTTCTTC
TRBV19	-	TRBD1	TRBJ2-5	CASSDRDSKETQYF	TGTGCCAGTAGTGATCGGGACAGCAAAGAGACCCAGTACTTC
TRBV18	-	-	TRBJ2-1	CASSPPGWQGSYNEQFF	TGTGCCAGCTCACCACCGGGGTGGCAGGGGTCCTACAATGAGCAGTTCTTC
TRBV19	-	-	TRBJ2-7	CASSKTGITSYEQYF	TGTGCCAGTAGTAAAACAGGGATTACCTCCTACGAGCAGTACTTC
TRBV13	-	TRBD1	TRBJ2-7	CASSPGQGGYEQYF	TGTGCCAGCAGCCCGGGACAGGGTGGTTACGAGCAGTACTTC
TRBV15	-	TRBD1	TRBJ1-1	CATSGTGSTEAFF	TGTGCCACCAGCGGGACAGGGAGCACTGAAGCTTTCTTT
TRBV28	-	-	TRBJ2-7	CASPLDHEQYF	TGTGCCAGCCCCCTGGACCACGAGCAGTACTTC
TRBV28	-	-	TRBJ1-5	CASSFHHMGRPGNQPQHF	TGTGCCAGCAGTTTCCACCATATGGGACGGCCGGGGAATCAGCCCCAGCATTTT
TRBV29-1	-	TRBD1	TRBJ2-7	CSVRTGHEQYF	TGCAGCGTCAGGACAGGACACGAGCAGTACTTC
TRBV5-6	-	-	TRBJ1-5	CASSLLMDPPKPQHF	TGTGCCAGCAGCTTGTTAATGGACCCTCCAAAGCCCCAGCATTTT
TRBV6-5	once	-	TRBJ1-3	CASSSLDSSGDTIYF	TGTGCCAGCAGTTCCCTCGACAGTTCAGGAGACACCATATATTTT
TRBV4-1	-	-	TRBJ2-7	CASSQVGSGRYEQYF	TGCGCCAGCAGCCAAGTGGGGTCAGGGCGCTACGAGCAGTACTTC